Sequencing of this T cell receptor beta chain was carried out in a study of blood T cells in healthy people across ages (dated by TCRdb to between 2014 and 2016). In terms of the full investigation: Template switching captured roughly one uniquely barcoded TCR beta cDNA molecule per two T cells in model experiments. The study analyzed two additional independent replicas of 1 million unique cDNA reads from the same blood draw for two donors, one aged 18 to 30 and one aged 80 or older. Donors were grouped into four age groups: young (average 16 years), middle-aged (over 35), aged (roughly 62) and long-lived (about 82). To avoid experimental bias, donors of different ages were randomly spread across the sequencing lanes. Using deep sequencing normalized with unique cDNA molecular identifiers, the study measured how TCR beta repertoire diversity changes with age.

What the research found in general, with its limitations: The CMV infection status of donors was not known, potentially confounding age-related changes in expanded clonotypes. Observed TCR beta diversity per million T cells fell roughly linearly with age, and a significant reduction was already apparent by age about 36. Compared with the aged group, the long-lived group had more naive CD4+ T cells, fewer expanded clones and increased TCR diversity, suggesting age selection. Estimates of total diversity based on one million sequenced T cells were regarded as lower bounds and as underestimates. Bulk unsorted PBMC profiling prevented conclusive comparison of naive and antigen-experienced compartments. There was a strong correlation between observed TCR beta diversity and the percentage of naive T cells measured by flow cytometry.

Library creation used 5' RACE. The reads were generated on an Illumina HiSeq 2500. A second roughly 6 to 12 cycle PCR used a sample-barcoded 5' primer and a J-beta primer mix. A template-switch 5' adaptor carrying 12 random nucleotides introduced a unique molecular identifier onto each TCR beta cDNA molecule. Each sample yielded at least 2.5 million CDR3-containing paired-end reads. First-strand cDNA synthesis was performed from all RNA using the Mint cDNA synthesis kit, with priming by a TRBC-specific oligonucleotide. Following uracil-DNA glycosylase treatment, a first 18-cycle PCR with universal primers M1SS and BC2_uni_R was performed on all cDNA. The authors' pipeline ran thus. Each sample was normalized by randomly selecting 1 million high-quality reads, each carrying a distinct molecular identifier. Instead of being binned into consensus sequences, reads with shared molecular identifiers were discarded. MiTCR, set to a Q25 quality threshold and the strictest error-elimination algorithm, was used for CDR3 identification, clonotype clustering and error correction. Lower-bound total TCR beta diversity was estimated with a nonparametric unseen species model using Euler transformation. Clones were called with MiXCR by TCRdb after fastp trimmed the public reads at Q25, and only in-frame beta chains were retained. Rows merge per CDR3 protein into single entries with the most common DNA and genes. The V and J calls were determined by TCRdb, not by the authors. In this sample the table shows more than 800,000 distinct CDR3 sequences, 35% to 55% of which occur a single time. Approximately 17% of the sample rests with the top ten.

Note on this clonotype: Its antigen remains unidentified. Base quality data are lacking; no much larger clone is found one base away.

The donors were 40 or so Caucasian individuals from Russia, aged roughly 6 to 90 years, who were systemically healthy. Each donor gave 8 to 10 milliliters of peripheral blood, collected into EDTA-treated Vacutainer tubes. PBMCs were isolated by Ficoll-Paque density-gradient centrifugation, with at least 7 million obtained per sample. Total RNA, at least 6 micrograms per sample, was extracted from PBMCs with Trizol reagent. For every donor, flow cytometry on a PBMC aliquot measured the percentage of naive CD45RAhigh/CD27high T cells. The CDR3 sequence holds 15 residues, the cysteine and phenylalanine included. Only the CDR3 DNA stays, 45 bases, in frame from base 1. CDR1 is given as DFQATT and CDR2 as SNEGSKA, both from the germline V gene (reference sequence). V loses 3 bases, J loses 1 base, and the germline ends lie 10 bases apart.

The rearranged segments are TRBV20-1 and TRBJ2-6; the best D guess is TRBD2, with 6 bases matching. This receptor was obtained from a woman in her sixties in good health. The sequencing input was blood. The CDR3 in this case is CSARGLGSGANVLTF. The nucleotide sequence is TGCAGTGCTAGGGGACTGGGTTCTGGGGCCAACGTCCTGACTTTC.